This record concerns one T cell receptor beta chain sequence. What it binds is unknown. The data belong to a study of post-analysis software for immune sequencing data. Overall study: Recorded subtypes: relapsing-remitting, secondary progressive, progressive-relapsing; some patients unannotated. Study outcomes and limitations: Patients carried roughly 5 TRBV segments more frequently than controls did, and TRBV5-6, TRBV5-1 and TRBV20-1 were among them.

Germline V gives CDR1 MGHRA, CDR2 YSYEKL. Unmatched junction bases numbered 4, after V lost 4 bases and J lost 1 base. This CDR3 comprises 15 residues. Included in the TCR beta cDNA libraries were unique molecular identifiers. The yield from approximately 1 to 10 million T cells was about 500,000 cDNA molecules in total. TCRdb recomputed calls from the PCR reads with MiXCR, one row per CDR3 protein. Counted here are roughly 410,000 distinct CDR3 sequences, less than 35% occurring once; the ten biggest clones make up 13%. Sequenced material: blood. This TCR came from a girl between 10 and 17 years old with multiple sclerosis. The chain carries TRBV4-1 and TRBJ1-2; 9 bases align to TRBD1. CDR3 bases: TGCGCCAGCAGCCGAGGGACAGGGTTTAACTATGGCTACACCTTC. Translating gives CASSRGTGFNYGYTF.